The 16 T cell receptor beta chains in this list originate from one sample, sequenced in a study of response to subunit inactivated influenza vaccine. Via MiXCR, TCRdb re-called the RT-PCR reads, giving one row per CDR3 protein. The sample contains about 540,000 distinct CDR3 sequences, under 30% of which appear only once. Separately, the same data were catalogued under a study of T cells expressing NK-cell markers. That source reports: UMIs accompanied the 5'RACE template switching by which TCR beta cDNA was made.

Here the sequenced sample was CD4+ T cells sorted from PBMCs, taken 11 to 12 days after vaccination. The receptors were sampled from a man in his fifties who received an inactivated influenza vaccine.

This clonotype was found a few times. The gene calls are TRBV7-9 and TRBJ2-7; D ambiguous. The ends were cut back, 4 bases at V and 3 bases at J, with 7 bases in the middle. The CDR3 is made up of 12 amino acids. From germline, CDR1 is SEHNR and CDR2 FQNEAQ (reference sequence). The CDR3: CASSWVSYEQYF. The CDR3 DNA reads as TGTGCCAGCAGCTGGGTAAGCTACGAGCAGTACTTC. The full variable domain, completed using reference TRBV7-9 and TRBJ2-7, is DTGVSQNPRHKITKRGQNVTFRCDPISEHNRLYWYRQTLGQGPEFLTYFQNEAQLEKSRLLSDRFSAERPKGSFSTLEIQRTEQGDSAMYLCASSWVSYEQYFGPGTRLTVT.

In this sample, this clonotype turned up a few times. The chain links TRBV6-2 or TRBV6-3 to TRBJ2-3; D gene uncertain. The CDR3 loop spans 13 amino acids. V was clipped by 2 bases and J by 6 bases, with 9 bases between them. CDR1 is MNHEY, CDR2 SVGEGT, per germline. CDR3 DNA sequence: TGTGCCAGCAGTTACGCGGTCAGGGATACGCAGTATTTT. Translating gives CASSYAVRDTQYF.

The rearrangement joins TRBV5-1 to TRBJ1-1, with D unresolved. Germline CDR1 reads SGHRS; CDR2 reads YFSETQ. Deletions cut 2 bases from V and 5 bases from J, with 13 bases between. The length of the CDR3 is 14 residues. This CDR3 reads CASSFDPARTEAFF. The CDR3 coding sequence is TGCGCCAGCAGCTTCGACCCGGCACGGACTGAAGCTTTCTTT.

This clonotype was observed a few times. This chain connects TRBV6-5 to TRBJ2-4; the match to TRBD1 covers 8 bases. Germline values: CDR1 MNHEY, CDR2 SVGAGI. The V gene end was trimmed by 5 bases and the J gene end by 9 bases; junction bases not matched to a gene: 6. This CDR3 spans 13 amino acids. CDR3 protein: CASSNGQGGIQYF. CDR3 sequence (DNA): TGTGCCAGCAGTAACGGACAGGGAGGCATTCAGTACTTC.

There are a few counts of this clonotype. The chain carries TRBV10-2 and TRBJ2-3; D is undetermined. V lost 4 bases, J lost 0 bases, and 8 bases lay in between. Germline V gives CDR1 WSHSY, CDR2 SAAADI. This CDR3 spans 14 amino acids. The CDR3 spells CASSAPPSTDTQYF. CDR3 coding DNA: TGCGCCAGCAGTGCACCACCAAGCACAGATACGCAGTATTTT.

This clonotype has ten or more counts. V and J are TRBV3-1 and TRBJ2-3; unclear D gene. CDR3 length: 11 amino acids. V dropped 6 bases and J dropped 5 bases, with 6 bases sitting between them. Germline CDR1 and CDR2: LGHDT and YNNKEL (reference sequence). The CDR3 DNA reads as TGTGCCAGCAGTCGAGGAGATACGCAGTATTTT. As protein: CASSRGDTQYF.

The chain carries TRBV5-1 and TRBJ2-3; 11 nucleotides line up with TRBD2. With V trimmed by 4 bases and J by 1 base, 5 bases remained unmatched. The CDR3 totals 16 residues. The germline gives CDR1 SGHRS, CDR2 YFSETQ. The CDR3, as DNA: TGCGCCAGCAGCCAATCACTAGCGGGGGGCACAGATACGCAGTATTTT. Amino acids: CASSQSLAGGTDTQYF.

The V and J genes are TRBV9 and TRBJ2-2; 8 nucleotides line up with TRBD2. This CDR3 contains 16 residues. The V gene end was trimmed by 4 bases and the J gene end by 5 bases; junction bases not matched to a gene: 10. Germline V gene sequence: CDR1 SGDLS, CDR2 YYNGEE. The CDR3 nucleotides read TGTGCCAGCAGCCCCTCCCAGACTAGCGCGACCGGGGAGCTGTTTTTT. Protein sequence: CASSPSQTSATGELFF.

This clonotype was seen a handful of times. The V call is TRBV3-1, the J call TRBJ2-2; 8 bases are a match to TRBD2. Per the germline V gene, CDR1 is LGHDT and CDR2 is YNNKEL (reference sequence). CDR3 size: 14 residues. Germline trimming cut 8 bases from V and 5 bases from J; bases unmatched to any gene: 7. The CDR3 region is CASGSGSTTGELFF. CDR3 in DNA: TGTGCCAGCGGAAGCGGGAGTACTACCGGGGAGCTGTTTTTT.

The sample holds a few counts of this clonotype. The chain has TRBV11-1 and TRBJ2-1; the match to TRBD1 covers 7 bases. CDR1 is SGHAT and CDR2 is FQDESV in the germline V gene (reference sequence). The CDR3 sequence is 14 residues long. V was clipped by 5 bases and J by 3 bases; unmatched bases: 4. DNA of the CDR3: TGTGCCAGCAGCGGACAGGAGAACTACAATGAGCAGTTCTTC. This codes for CASSGQENYNEQFF. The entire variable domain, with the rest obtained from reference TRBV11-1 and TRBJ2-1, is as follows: EAEVAQSPRYKITEKSQAVAFWCDPISGHATLYWYRQILGQGPELLVQFQDESVVDDSQLPKDRFSAERLKGVDSTLKIQPAELGDSAMYLCASSGQENYNEQFFGPGTRLTVL.

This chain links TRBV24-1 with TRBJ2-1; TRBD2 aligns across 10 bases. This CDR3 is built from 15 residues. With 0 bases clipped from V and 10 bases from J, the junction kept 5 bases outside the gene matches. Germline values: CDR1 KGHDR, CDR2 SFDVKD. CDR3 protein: CATSDLSIAGGEQFF. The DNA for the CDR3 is TGTGCCACCAGTGATTTGAGTATAGCGGGAGGCGAGCAGTTCTTC.

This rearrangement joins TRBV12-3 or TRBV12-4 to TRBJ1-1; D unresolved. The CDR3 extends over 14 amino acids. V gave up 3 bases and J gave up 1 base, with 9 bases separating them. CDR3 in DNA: TGTGCCAGCAGTTTGTACGGAACGAACACTGAAGCTTTCTTT. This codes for CASSLYGTNTEAFF.

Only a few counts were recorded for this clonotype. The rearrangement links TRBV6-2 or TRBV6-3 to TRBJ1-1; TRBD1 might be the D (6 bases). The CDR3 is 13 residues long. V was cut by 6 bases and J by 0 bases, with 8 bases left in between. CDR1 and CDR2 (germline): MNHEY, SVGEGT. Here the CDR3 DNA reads TGTGCCAGCAGACGACAGGTGAACACTGAAGCTTTCTTT. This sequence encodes CASRRQVNTEAFF.

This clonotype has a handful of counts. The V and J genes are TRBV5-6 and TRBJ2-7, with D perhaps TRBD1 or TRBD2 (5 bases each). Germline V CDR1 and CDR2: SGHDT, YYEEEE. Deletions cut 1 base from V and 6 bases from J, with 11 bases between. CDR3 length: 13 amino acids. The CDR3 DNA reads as TGTGCCAGCAGCTTGCTTGTGGGACGCGAGCAGTACTTC. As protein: CASSLLVGREQYF. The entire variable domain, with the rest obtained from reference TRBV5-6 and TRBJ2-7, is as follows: DAGVTQSPTHLIKTRGQQVTLRCSPKSGHDTVSWYQQALGQGPQFIFQYYEEEERQRGNFPDRFSGHQFPNYSSELNVNALLLGDSALYLCASSLLVGREQYFGPGTRLTVT.

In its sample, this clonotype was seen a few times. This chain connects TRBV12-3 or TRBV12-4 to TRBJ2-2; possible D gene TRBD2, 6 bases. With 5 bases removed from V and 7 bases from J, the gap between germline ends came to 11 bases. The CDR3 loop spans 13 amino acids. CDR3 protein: CASSTSPGGELFF. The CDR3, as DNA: TGTGCCAGCAGTACTAGCCCCGGCGGGGAGCTGTTTTTT.

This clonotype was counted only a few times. Here the CDR3 DNA reads TGTGCCAGCAGCTCCCTCCCGGGCAAGACCAAGTACGAGCAGTACTTC. As protein: CASSSLPGKTKYEQYF. This sequence joins TRBV7-6 and TRBJ2-7; no clear D. This CDR3 is built from 16 residues. CDR1 is SGHVS, CDR2 FNYEAQ, per germline. Trimming stripped 4 bases from V and 4 bases from J, with 20 bases between.